Listed below are T cell receptor beta chains from one sample, sequenced in a study of CD8 T cells in Susac syndrome. Each CDR3 protein is one row after TCRdb ran MiXCR on the immunoSEQ multiplex PCR reads. The sample includes 150,000 to 200,000 distinct CDR3 sequences, about 94% seen only once; the top ten take around 0.14%. Sequencing was performed on CD4+ T cells from PBMCs. The receptor source for this set is a human donor in good health. CDR3s include the opening cysteine and the closing phenylalanine or tryptophan. The D gene is left open where the match is weak. For some rows the clone size is stated as once, few or many, or as a class when expanded; others skip it.

length	J	V	size	D	DNA	CDR3
11	TRBJ2-1	TRBV20-1	.	.	TGCAGTGCTAGAGATATCAATGAGCAGTTCTTC	CSARDINEQFF
13	TRBJ1-2	TRBV29-1	.	.	TGCAGCGTTGGACGGGGAACTAACTATGGCTACACCTTC	CSVGRGTNYGYTF
17	TRBJ1-4	TRBV15	.	TRBD1	TGTGCCACCAGCAACGGACAGGGCGGGGGCTCGGGAGAAAAACTGTTTTTT	CATSNGQGGGSGEKLFF
15	TRBJ1-5	TRBV20-1	.	TRBD1	TGCAGTGCTAGACGACAGGGAAGATTCAATCAGCCCCAGCATTTT	CSARRQGRFNQPQHF
13	TRBJ2-7	TRBV5-6	.	.	TGTGCCAGCAGCCCGGGACTCCGGTACGTGCAGTACTTC	CASSPGLRYVQYF
13	TRBJ2-7	TRBV11-2	.	.	TGTGCCAGCAGCTTCCGGGCAGGCTACGAGCAGTACTTC	CASSFRAGYEQYF
11	TRBJ1-4	TRBV7-9	.	.	TGTGCCAGCAGCTTGACAGAAAAACTGTTTTTT	CASSLTEKLFF
15	TRBJ2-7	TRBV6-2/TRBV6-3	once	TRBD1	TGTGCCAGCACCTCTCTCGGACAGGGGGCGGCCGAGCAGTACTTC	CASTSLGQGAAEQYF
14	TRBJ2-3	TRBV13	.	.	TGTGCCAGCAGTTATCTCCGCGAATCAGATACGCAGTATTTT	CASSYLRESDTQYF
11	TRBJ2-7	TRBV13	.	.	TGTGCCAGCAGCTTAAGAGGTGAGCAGTACTTC	CASSLRGEQYF
15	TRBJ2-3	TRBV20-1	.	.	TGCAGTGCTAATCCAAGCGGCTTACGCACAGATACGCAGTATTTT	CSANPSGLRTDTQYF
15	TRBJ2-3	TRBV15	.	TRBD2	TGTGCCACCAGTCCCGGGGGGGCCGGCACAGATACGCAGTATTTT	CATSPGGAGTDTQYF
12	TRBJ1-2	TRBV29-1	once	.	TGCAGCGTTGCTTTCAGGGACTATGGCTACACCTTC	CSVAFRDYGYTF
12	TRBJ2-1	TRBV20-1	.	.	TGCAGTGCTAGACCGGACAGCTATGAGCAGTTCTTC	CSARPDSYEQFF
14	TRBJ2-3	TRBV12-3/TRBV12-4	.	.	TGTGCCAGCATTCTGACTAGTCCCACAGATACGCAGTATTTT	CASILTSPTDTQYF
14	TRBJ2-5	TRBV29-1	.	TRBD2	TGCAGCGTTGAGGCGGGGGAGGCTGGGGAGACCCAGTACTTC	CSVEAGEAGETQYF
12	TRBJ1-2	TRBV29-1	.	.	TGCAGCGCACCACAGGGTCCATATGGCTACACCTTC	CSAPQGPYGYTF
14	TRBJ1-5	TRBV20-1	few	.	TGCAGTGCTAGATCGGGACCGGGCAATCAGCCCCAGCATTTT	CSARSGPGNQPQHF
15	TRBJ2-1	TRBV5-1	once	.	TGCGCCAGCAGCCAACCCCACCGGGACACGAATGAGCAGTTCTTC	CASSQPHRDTNEQFF
16	TRBJ2-7	TRBV7-9	.	TRBD1	TGTGCCAGCAGCTTAGGGGCTGGGACAGCCTCCTACGAGCAGTACTTC	CASSLGAGTASYEQYF
12	TRBJ2-7	TRBV10-3	.	TRBD2	TGTGCCATCCAGCGGGAGGCCTACGAGCAGTACTTC	CAIQREAYEQYF
16	TRBJ1-1	TRBV27	.	TRBD1	TGTGCCAGCAGTTTATTGACAGGGGAAACTAACACTGAAGCTTTCTTT	CASSLLTGETNTEAFF
18	TRBJ2-3	TRBV23-1	.	TRBD2	TGCGCCAGCAGTCAATCCGGCATGGTAGCGGGACCCACAGATACGCAGTATTTT	CASSQSGMVAGPTDTQYF
14	TRBJ2-1	TRBV9	.	TRBD2	TGTGCCAGCAGCGCGAGCGGGGGGGCTCAGGAGCAGTTCTTC	CASSASGGAQEQFF
11	TRBJ1-1	TRBV7-2	.	.	TGTGCCAGCAGCAGGACAGCTGAAGCTTTCTTT	CASSRTAEAFF
16	TRBJ2-7	TRBV4-1	.	TRBD1	TGCGCCAGCAGCCAACCCGTCGCGGGACAGGGGTACGAGCAGTACTTC	CASSQPVAGQGYEQYF
14	TRBJ2-5	TRBV10-3	.	.	TGTGCCATCAGTGAGTCGCTGGGGGGAGAGACCCAGTACTTC	CAISESLGGETQYF
13	TRBJ1-1	TRBV5-1	.	.	TGCGCCAGCGCATCAAGGGGGGACACTGAAGCTTTCTTT	CASASRGDTEAFF
14	TRBJ2-1	TRBV30	.	TRBD2	TGTGCCTGGGGTAGCGGGGGCTCCTACAATGAGCAGTTCTTC	CAWGSGGSYNEQFF
14	TRBJ2-7	TRBV9	once	TRBD1	TGTGCCAGCAGCGGGGGACAGGGGGCTCTTGAGCAGTACTTC	CASSGGQGALEQYF